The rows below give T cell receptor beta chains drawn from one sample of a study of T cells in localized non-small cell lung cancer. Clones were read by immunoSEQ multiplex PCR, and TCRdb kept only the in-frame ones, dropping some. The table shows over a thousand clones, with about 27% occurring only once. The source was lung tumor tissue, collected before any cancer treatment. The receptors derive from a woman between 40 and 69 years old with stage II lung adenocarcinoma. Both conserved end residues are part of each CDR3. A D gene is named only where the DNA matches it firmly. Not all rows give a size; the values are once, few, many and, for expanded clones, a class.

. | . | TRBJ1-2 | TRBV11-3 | CASSLSGGGNYGYTF | TGTGCCAGCAGCTTATCAGGCGGGGGGAACTATGGCTACACCTTC
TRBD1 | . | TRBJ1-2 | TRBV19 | CASSSETGEGYGYTF | TGTGCCAGTAGTTCCGAGACAGGGGAGGGCTATGGCTACACCTTC
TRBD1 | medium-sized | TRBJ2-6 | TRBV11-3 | CASSLDRPGANVLTF | TGTGCCAGCAGTCTGGACAGGCCTGGGGCCAACGTCCTGACTTTC
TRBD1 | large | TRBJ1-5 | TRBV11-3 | CASSLRGQGIRQPQHF | TGTGCCAGCAGCTTGCGGGGACAGGGAATAAGGCAGCCCCAGCATTTT
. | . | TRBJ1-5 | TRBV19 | CASSIGTDSYQPQHF | TGTGCCAGTAGTATAGGTACAGACTCTTATCAGCCCCAGCATTTT
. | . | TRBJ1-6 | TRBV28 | CASSLGVYNSPLHF | TGTGCCAGCAGTTTAGGGGTGTATAATTCACCCCTCCACTTT
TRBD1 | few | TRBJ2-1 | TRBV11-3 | CASSLSGQGDVSYNEQFF | TGTGCCAGCAGCTTATCTGGACAGGGTGATGTATCCTACAATGAGCAGTTCTTC
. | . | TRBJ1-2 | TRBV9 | CASTLRETNYGYTF | TGTGCCAGCACCCTCAGGGAAACTAACTATGGCTACACCTTC
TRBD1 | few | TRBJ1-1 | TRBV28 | CASSYHGGGQSNTEAFF | TGTGCCAGCAGTTACCACGGGGGGGGACAGAGTAACACTGAAGCTTTCTTT
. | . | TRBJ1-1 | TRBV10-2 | CASSFSPTGNTEAFF | TGCGCCAGCAGTTTTTCCCCTACAGGGAACACTGAAGCTTTCTTT